A single sample gave rise to the 20 T cell receptor beta chains below, sequenced in a study of OX40 agonist ivuxolimab in advanced cancers. Only in-frame clones appear in the TCRdb table, and some are missing; sequencing was by immunoSEQ multiplex PCR. Altogether tens of thousands of clones are present, about 90% being singletons, with the ten largest covering 2.5% to 3.5%. The sequencing used CD4+ or CD8+ T cells sorted from blood, collected in a trial of the OX40 agonist ivuxolimab. The receptor set was obtained from an adult with an advanced solid tumor such as melanoma, head and neck, liver or kidney cancer.

The chain has TRBV21-1 and TRBJ1-2. TRBV21-1 counts as a pseudogene. This CDR3 is 12 amino acids long. The CDR3 loop is CASSKVDYGYTF. CDR3 nucleotide sequence: TGTGCCAGCAGCAAAGTCGACTATGGCTACACCTTC.

In nucleotides, the CDR3 is TGTGCCACCAGCAGAGTAGAAACAGTCCCAGAGACCCAGTACTTC. Translation gives CATSRVETVPETQYF. V and J are TRBV15 and TRBJ2-5, with unresolved D. CDR3 length: 15 residues. Germline V gene sequence: CDR1 LNHNV, CDR2 YYDKDF (reference sequence). The V gene lost 1 base and the J gene lost 4 bases, with 13 bases spanning the gap.

The chain combines TRBV6-5 with TRBJ1-2, with a tentative D call TRBD1 (5 bases). In germline, CDR1 is MNHEY, CDR2 SVGAGI. V was pared by 5 bases and J by 9 bases, with 16 bases between. This CDR3 contains 13 residues. CDR3: CASSEAGGGSYTF. In DNA, the CDR3 is TGTGCCAGCAGTGAAGCGGGGGGAGGGAGCTACACCTTC.

The chain joins TRBV18 to TRBJ2-6, with D unclear. Germline-derived CDR1 and CDR2 are KGHSH and LQKENI. The V end was cut by 3 bases, the J end by 0 bases, with 18 bases between. This CDR3 has 19 amino acids. CDR3 in amino acids: CASSPRRAEISSGANVLTF. In DNA, the CDR3 is TGTGCCAGCTCACCCAGAAGGGCGGAGATTAGCTCTGGGGCCAACGTCCTGACTTTC.

The V and J genes are TRBV30 and TRBJ2-5; TRBD1 aligns across 8 bases. Germline loops: CDR1 GTSNPN, CDR2 SVGIG (reference sequence). The CDR3 runs to 13 residues. The junction had 5 bases not matched to a gene; V was cut back by 5 bases and J by 3 bases. The CDR3, as DNA: TGTGCCTGGCGGACAGGGAATGAAGAGACCCAGTACTTC. Protein: CAWRTGNEETQYF.

This chain uses TRBV30 with TRBJ1-5, with 8 nucleotides matching TRBD1. CDR3 length equals 16 residues. The germline CDR1 and CDR2 sequences are GTSNPN and SVGIG (reference sequence). The V gene end was trimmed by 2 bases and the J gene end by 2 bases; junction bases not matched to a gene: 8. The CDR3 sequence is CAWSPLWDRRNQPQHF. The CDR3 DNA sequence: TGTGCCTGGAGTCCACTGTGGGACAGGCGCAATCAGCCCCAGCATTTT.

The chain has TRBV4-2 and TRBJ1-1; 7 bases match TRBD1. The germline CDR1 and CDR2 sequences are LGHNA and YNFKEQ. The CDR3 loop spans 14 amino acids. The V segment lost 4 bases and the J segment 4 bases; nucleotides outside the gene matches: 6. The CDR3 is CASSPSQGRTEAFF. The CDR3 DNA follows: TGTGCCAGCAGCCCCTCACAGGGGCGCACTGAAGCTTTCTTT.

The rearrangement joins TRBV11-3 to TRBJ2-3, with D maybe TRBD2 (6 bases). CDR1 and CDR2 (germline): SGHNT, YENEEA. Trimming removed 5 bases at V and 2 bases at J, with 20 bases between. The CDR3 spans 17 residues. The CDR3 region has the DNA TGTGCCAGCAGCCCCCGAGGCGGCGGGATTAACACAGATACGCAGTATTTT. Its translation: CASSPRGGGINTDTQYF.

The J gene is TRBJ1-1, the V gene TRBV27; 9 bases fit TRBD1. The trim removed 6 bases at V and 7 bases at J, leaving 12 bases unmatched. CDR1 and CDR2 from the germline V gene are MNHEY and SMNVEV (reference sequence). This CDR3 has 15 residues. The CDR3 nucleotides are TGTGCCAGCAGCGCCTATTCCGGGACAGGGAGTGAAGCTTTCTTT. It translates to CASSAYSGTGSEAFF.

This chain connects TRBV4-1 to TRBJ1-5; no clear D. Germline lookup yields CDR1 MGHRA and CDR2 YSYEKL. Trimming took 5 bases from V and 0 from J, leaving 5 bases between them. This CDR3 has 13 residues. The CDR3 sequence: CASSTHSNQPQHF. CDR3 coding DNA: TGCGCCAGCAGCACCCATAGCAATCAGCCCCAGCATTTT.

The chain carries TRBV5-1 and TRBJ1-3; D gene ambiguous. The CDR3 is 16 residues long. Germline-derived CDR1 and CDR2 are SGHRS and YFSETQ. Between the trimmed V and J ends, which lost 0 bases and 2 bases, there was a span of 12 bases. The CDR3 nucleotides read TGCGCCAGCAGCTTGGTTGGTAGTCAGGCTGGAAACACCATATATTTT. It codes for CASSLVGSQAGNTIYF.

V is TRBV29-1 and J is TRBJ2-5; 8 bases are shared with TRBD1. The CDR3 loop spans 14 amino acids. Germline CDR1 is SQVTM and CDR2 is ANQGSEA. J lost 2 bases, V lost 8 bases, and 10 bases had no gene match. The CDR3 region is CSSWSRGRQETQYF. The CDR3 DNA sequence: TGCAGCTCATGGAGCAGGGGGCGACAAGAGACCCAGTACTTC.

The V call is TRBV5-1, the J call TRBJ2-3, with D perhaps matching TRBD1 or TRBD2 (6 bases each). The CDR3 loop spans 14 amino acids. The V gene lost 4 bases and the J gene lost 4 bases, with 13 bases spanning the gap. In germline, CDR1 is SGHRS, CDR2 YFSETQ. The CDR3 protein is CASSPPRGADTQYF. The CDR3 DNA reads TGCGCCAGCAGCCCCCCGAGGGGGGCAGATACGCAGTATTTT.

V and J are TRBV10-2 and TRBJ1-6; D ambiguous. Germline CDR1 reads WSHSY; CDR2 reads SAAADI. This CDR3 is built from 13 residues. Trimming pared 4 bases from V and 4 bases from J, leaving 5 bases between. This CDR3 is CASSGQYNSPLHF. The CDR3 DNA is TGCGCCAGCAGTGGTCAGTATAATTCACCCCTCCACTTT.

The chain has TRBV6-5 and TRBJ1-1, with TRBD1 as a possible D gene (6 bases). The CDR3 is made up of 16 amino acids. The germline CDR1 and CDR2 sequences are MNHEY and SVGAGI. Trimming pared 8 bases from V and 4 bases from J, leaving 23 bases between. CDR3 protein: CASCLGRGRGGTEAFF. In DNA, the CDR3 is TGTGCCAGCTGTTTAGGCCGGGGGCGTGGCGGCACTGAAGCTTTCTTT.

The chain uses TRBV28 and TRBJ2-7; 11 nucleotides match TRBD2. Germline assignment: CDR1 MDHEN and CDR2 SYDVKM. J gave up 3 bases and V 6 bases, and 4 bases lay outside the gene matches. CDR3 length: 14 amino acids. CDR3 DNA: TGTGCCAGCAGCCCTAGCGGGGGGAACTACGAGCAGTACTTC. Its protein product is CASSPSGGNYEQYF.

The chain recombines TRBV6-5 with TRBJ2-5; D is undetermined. The V gene's germline CDR1 is MNHEY and CDR2 SVGAGI. CDR3 length: 12 residues. The ends were cut back, 8 bases at V and 0 bases at J, with 7 bases in the middle. CDR3 protein: CASVGNQETQYF. The CDR3 DNA is TGTGCCAGCGTTGGGAACCAAGAGACCCAGTACTTC.

The chain employs TRBV5-1 and TRBJ2-3; 9 bases are a match to TRBD2. The CDR3 runs to 15 residues. The V gene's germline CDR1 is SGHRS and CDR2 YFSETQ. The trim removed 4 bases at V and 2 bases at J, leaving 5 bases unmatched. The CDR3 DNA follows: TGCGCCAGCAGCCCCCCTAGCGGGACCACAGATACGCAGTATTTT. It encodes CASSPPSGTTDTQYF.

This clone was counted between two and nine times. This rearrangement joins TRBV2 to TRBJ1-5, with D tentatively TRBD1 (5 bases). CDR1 and CDR2 from the germline V gene are SNHLY and FYNNEI. The CDR3 is made up of 14 amino acids. Trimming left V 3 bases short and J 6 bases short, with 12 bases between. The CDR3 DNA reads TGTGCCAGCAGTGACCAGGGTAACACTCAGCCCCAGCATTTT. As protein: CASSDQGNTQPQHF. The full variable domain, completed using reference TRBV2 and TRBJ1-5, is EPEVTQTPSHQVTQMGQEVILRCVPISNHLYFYWYRQILGQKVEFLVSFYNNEISEKSEIFDDQFSVERPDGSNFTLKIRSTKLEDSAMYFCASSDQGNTQPQHFGDGTRLSIL.

This chain links TRBV11-1 with TRBJ2-7, with 10 bases that match TRBD1. Looked up from germline, CDR1 is SGHAT and CDR2 is FQDESV (reference sequence). The V segment lost 5 bases and the J segment 3 bases; nucleotides outside the gene matches: 4. The CDR3 is made up of 14 amino acids. CDR3 in amino acids: CASSPDRGGYEQYF. The DNA for the CDR3 is TGTGCCAGCAGCCCGGACAGGGGGGGCTACGAGCAGTACTTC.